This T cell receptor (beta chain) was sequenced for a study of blood T cell repertoires in COVID-19. Study context: Sites across the United States, Italy and Spain contributed samples from acute and convalescent COVID-19. T cells, B-cell-depleted T cells, or PBMCs provided the cDNA or gDNA that served as material.

Original analysis: Amplification of reference gene primers provided the estimated nucleated cell counts. Libraries were prepared by immunoSEQ multiplex PCR; TCRdb keeps only in-frame clonotypes and omits some of them. Clone size and the V and J calls come from that table; the DNA yielded D and trimming. The sample lists 150,000 to 200,000 clones; approximately 83% were seen once. CDR3 length: 14 residues. The germline CDR1 and CDR2 sequences are MNHNS and SASEGT. V gave up 3 bases and J gave up 0 bases, with 7 bases separating them. The sequencing input was peripheral blood. The V call is TRBV6-1, the J call TRBJ2-3; D unresolved. The clonotype comes from a woman older than 75 with active or convalescent COVID-19. The CDR3 region is CASSERFSTDTQYF. In DNA, the CDR3 is TGTGCCAGCAGTGAGAGATTTAGCACAGATACGCAGTATTTT.